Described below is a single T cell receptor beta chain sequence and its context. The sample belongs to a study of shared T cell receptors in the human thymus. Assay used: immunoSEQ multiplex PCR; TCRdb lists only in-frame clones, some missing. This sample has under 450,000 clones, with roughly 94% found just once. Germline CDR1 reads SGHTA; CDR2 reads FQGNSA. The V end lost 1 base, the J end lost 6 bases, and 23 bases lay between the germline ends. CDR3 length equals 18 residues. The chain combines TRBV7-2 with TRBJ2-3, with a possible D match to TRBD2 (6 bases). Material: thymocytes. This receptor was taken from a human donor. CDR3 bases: TGTGCCAGCAGCTTAGAGGTGGCGGGAACTGGCTTGGGGGATACGCAGTATTTT. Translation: CASSLEVAGTGLGDTQYF. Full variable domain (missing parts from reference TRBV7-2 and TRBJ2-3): GAGVSQSPSNKVTEKGKDVELRCDPISGHTALYWYRQSLGQGLEFLIYFQGNSAPDKSGLPSDRFSAERTGGSVSTLTIQRTQQEDSAVYLCASSLEVAGTGLGDTQYFGPGTRLTVL.